This T cell receptor beta chain comes out of a study of shared clonotypes between healthy human individuals. Measured with immunoSEQ multiplex PCR; TCRdb has only the in-frame clones, and not every one. The sample shows more than 200,000 clones, 65% to 70% of them seen only once. Germline CDR1 reads KGHSH; CDR2 reads LQKENI. This CDR3 has 15 residues. As regards this clone: Germline is not matched at one junction end, which may reflect a read error.

The chain employs TRBV18 and TRBJ1-1, with D hard to call. The source of this sequence is a man aged 25-45 years in good health. The sample was memory CD4+ T cells sorted from blood. Subset of the sample: CD45RA-negative fraction. CDR3 amino acids: CASSPSFAGNAEAFF. Written as DNA, the CDR3 is TGTGCCAGCTCACCCTCGTTCGCGGGGAACGCTGAAGCTTTCTTT.